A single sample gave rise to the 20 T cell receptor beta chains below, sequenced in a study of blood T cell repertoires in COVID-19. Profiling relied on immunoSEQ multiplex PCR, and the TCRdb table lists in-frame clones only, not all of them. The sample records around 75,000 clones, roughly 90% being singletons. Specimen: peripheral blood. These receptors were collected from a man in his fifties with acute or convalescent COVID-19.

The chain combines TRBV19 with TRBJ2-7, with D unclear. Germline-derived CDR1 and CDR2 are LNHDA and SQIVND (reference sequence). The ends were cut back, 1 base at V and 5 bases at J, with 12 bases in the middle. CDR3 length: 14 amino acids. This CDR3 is CASSIVAGQDEQYF. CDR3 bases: TGTGCCAGTAGTATAGTAGCCGGTCAAGACGAGCAGTACTTC.

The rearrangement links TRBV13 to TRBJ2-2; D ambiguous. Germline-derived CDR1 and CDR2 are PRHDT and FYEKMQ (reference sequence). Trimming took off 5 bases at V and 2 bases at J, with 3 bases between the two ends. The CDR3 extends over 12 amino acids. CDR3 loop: CASSPNTGELFF. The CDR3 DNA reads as TGTGCCAGCAGCCCTAACACCGGGGAGCTGTTTTTT.

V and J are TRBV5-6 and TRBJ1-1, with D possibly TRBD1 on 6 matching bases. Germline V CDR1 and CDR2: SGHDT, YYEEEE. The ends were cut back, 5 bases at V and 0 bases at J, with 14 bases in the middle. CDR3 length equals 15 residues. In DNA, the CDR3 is TGTGCCAGCAGTTTGTACAGGGATATGAACACTGAAGCTTTCTTT. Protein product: CASSLYRDMNTEAFF.

CDR3 coding DNA: TGCAGCGTTGGACAGGGGACCGCCTACGAGCAGTACTTC. Translated: CSVGQGTAYEQYF. The V call is TRBV29-1, the J call TRBJ2-7, with 8 bases aligning to TRBD1. The CDR3 is made up of 13 amino acids. CDR1 SQVTM and CDR2 ANQGSEA come from the germline V gene. V trimming: 4 bases; J trimming: 2 bases; junction bases outside the gene matches: 4.

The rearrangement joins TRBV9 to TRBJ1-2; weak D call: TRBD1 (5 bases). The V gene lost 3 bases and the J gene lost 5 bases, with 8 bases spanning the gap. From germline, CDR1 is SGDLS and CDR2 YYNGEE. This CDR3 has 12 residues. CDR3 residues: CASSATAYGYTF. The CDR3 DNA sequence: TGTGCCAGCAGCGCGACAGCTTATGGCTACACCTTC.

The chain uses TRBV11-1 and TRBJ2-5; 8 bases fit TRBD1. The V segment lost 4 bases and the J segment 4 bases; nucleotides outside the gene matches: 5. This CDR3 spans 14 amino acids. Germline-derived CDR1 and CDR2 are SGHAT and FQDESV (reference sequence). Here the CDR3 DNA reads TGTGCCAGCAGCTCAGGGGGCTGGGGAGAGACCCAGTACTTC. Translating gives CASSSGGWGETQYF.

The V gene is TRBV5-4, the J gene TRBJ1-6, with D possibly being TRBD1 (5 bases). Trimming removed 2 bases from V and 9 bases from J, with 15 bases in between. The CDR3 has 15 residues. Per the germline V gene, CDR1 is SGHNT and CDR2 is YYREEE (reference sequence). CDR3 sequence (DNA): TGTGCCAGCAGCTTTGACCCAGGGTTAGGTTCACCCCTCCACTTT. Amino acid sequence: CASSFDPGLGSPLHF.

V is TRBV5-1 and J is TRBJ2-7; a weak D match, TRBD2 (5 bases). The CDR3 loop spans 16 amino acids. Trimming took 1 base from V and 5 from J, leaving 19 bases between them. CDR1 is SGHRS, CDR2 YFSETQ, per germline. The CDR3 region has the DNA TGCGCCAGCAGCTTGCTCCCGGCTAGAGGGCTCAACGAGCAGTACTTC. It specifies CASSLLPARGLNEQYF.

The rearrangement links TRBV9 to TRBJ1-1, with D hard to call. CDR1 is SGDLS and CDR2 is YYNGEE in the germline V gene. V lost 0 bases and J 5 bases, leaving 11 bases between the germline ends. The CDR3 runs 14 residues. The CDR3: CASSVGGRQTEAFF. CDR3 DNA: TGTGCCAGCAGCGTAGGCGGTAGGCAGACTGAAGCTTTCTTT.

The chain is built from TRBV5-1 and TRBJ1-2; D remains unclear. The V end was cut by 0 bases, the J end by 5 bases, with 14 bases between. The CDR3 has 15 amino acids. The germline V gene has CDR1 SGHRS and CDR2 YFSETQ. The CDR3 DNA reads TGCGCCAGCAGCTTGGTACCAGTCGGGGTTTATGGCTACACCTTC. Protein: CASSLVPVGVYGYTF. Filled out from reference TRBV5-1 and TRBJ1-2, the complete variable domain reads KAGVTQTPRYLIKTRGQQVTLSCSPISGHRSVSWYQQTPGQGLQFLFEYFSETQRNKGNFPGRFSGRQFSNSRSEMNVSTLELGDSALYLCASSLVPVGVYGYTFGSGTRLTVV.

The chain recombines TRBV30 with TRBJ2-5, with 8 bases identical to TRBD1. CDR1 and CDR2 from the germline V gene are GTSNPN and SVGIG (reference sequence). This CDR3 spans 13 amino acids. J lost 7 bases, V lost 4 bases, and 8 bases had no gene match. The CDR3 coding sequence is TGTGCCTGGACGGTATCAGGGGGCGGGACCCAGTACTTC. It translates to CAWTVSGGGTQYF.

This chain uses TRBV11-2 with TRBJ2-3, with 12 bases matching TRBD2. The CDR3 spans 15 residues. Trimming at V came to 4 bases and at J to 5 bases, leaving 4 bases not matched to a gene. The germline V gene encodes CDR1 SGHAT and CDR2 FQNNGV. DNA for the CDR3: TGTGCCAGCAGCTCTAGCGGGAGGGCCTTAGATACGCAGTATTTT. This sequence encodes CASSSSGRALDTQYF.

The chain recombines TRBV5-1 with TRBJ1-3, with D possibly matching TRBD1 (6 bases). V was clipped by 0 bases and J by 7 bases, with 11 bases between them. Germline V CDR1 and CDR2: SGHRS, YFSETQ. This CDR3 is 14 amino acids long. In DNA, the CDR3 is TGCGCCAGCAGCTTGGGGACAGAGGGTAACACCATATATTTT. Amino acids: CASSLGTEGNTIYF.

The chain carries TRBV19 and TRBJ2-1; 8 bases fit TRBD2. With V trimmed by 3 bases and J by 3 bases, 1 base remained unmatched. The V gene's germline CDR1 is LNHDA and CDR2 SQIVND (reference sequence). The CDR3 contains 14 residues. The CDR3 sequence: CASSITSGYNEQFF. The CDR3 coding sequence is TGTGCCAGTAGTATTACTAGCGGCTACAATGAGCAGTTCTTC.

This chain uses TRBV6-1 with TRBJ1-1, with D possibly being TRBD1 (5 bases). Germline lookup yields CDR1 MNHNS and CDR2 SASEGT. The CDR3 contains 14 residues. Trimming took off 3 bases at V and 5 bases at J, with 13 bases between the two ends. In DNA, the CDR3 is TGTGCCAGCAGTGATTCGGGGGGATATACTGAAGCTTTCTTT. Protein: CASSDSGGYTEAFF.

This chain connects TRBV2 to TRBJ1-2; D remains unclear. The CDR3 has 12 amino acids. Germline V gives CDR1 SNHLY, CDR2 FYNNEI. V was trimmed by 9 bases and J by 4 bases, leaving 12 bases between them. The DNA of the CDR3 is TGTGCCAGTGCGGGTCTCGGCTATGGCTACACCTTC. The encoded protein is CASAGLGYGYTF.

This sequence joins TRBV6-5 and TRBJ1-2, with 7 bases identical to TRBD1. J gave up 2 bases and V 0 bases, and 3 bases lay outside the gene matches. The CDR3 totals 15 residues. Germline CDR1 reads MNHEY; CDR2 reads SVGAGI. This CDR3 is CASSYSAGGNYGYTF. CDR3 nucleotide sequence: TGTGCCAGCAGTTACTCGGCAGGGGGGAACTATGGCTACACCTTC.

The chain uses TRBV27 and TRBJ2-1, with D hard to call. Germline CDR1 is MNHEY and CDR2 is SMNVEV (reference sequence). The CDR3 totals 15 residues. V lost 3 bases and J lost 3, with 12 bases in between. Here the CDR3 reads CASSFSAESYNEQFF. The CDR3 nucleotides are TGTGCCAGCAGTTTTTCCGCAGAAAGCTACAATGAGCAGTTCTTC.

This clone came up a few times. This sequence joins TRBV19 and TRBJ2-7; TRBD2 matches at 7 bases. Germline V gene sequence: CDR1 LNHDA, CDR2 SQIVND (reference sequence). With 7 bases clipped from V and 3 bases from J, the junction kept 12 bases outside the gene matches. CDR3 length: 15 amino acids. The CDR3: CASKREVNPYYEQYF. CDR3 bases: TGTGCCAGTAAACGGGAGGTCAATCCTTACTACGAGCAGTACTTC.

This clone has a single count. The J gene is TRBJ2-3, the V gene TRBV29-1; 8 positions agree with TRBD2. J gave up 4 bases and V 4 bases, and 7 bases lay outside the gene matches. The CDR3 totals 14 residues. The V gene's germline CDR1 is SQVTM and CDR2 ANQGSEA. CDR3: CSVVAGPGADTQYF. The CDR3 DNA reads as TGCAGCGTTGTAGCGGGGCCTGGGGCAGATACGCAGTATTTT.